The 19 T cell receptor beta chains in this list originate from one sample, sequenced in a study of blood T cells in healthy people across ages. Combining a sample-barcoded 5' primer with a J-beta primer mix, a second PCR ran for about 6 to 12 cycles. Each CDR3 protein is one row after TCRdb ran MiXCR on the 5' RACE reads. This table holds around 1,000,000 distinct CDR3 sequences, around two fifths found once. The sample taken for sequencing was blood. All receptors derive from a man in his late teens or twenties in good health.

This clonotype was detected only a few times. This chain's CDR3 is CASSSRDRGLGELFF. CDR3 nucleotide sequence: TGTGCCAGCAGCTCGCGGGACAGGGGGCTCGGGGAGCTGTTTTTT. The chain combines TRBV7-8 with TRBJ2-2; 12 bases are a match to TRBD1. This CDR3 has 15 residues. Looked up from germline, CDR1 is SGHVS and CDR2 is FQNEAQ. V was clipped by 4 bases and J by 7 bases; unmatched bases: 4.

This clonotype was seen a few times. The CDR3 sequence is CASSPRRGDGYTF. For the CDR3, the DNA is TGTGCCAGCAGCCCCCGGCGGGGGGACGGCTACACCTTC. V and J are TRBV12-3 or TRBV12-4 and TRBJ1-2, with D tentatively TRBD1 (5 bases). The CDR3 is 13 amino acids. The V end was cut by 6 bases, the J end by 8 bases, with 16 bases between.

The DNA of the CDR3 is TGCGCCAGCAGCGATACGGGACTAGCAGGCAATGAGCAGTTCTTC. Translated: CASSDTGLAGNEQFF. The chain combines TRBV5-1 with TRBJ2-1; the match to TRBD2 covers 9 bases. This CDR3 is 15 amino acids long. Germline V gene data show CDR1 as SGHRS and CDR2 as YFSETQ. The V gene end was trimmed by 4 bases and the J gene end by 6 bases; junction bases not matched to a gene: 8.

The chain couples TRBV15 to TRBJ1-5; D is perhaps TRBD1 (6 bases). Trimming shortened V by 4 bases and J by 3 bases, and 13 bases separated the two germline ends. CDR3 length: 15 residues. The germline V gene encodes CDR1 LNHNV and CDR2 YYDKDF (reference sequence). Here the CDR3 reads CATSNRDRINQPQHF. The CDR3 DNA reads TGTGCCACCAGCAACCGAGACAGGATCAATCAGCCCCAGCATTTT.

V usage is TRBV13 and J usage is TRBJ1-1, with D possibly being TRBD1 (6 bases). The germline V gene has CDR1 PRHDT and CDR2 FYEKMQ (reference sequence). V was shortened by 5 bases and J by 3 bases, with 16 bases between the two germline ends. The CDR3 length is 15 residues. CDR3 sequence reads: CASSPAGAGDTEAFF. The CDR3 nucleotides are TGTGCCAGCAGCCCCGCGGGGGCGGGCGACACTGAAGCTTTCTTT.

V gene TRBV5-1 combines with J gene TRBJ1-2; 7 bases agree with TRBD1. V trimming: 0 bases; J trimming: 8 bases; junction bases outside the gene matches: 13. The CDR3 is made up of 16 amino acids. The germline CDR1 and CDR2 sequences are SGHRS and YFSETQ. Here the CDR3 DNA reads TGCGCCAGCAGCTTGGATAACAGGGGAGTTTTTCGGGGCTACACCTTC. It yields the protein CASSLDNRGVFRGYTF.

This clonotype occurred once. The chain recombines TRBV7-9 with TRBJ2-3; 8 bases are shared with TRBD1. The trim removed 0 bases at V and 10 bases at J, leaving 12 bases unmatched. CDR3 length: 16 amino acids. Germline lookup yields CDR1 SEHNR and CDR2 FQNEAQ (reference sequence). The CDR3 is CASSLAVNRGSDAQYF. The CDR3 DNA follows: TGTGCCAGCAGCTTAGCGGTAAACAGGGGGAGCGATGCGCAGTATTTT.

The table lists this clonotype with a few counts. CDR3 sequence reads: CASSPDYSSYNEQFF. Written as DNA, the CDR3 is TGTGCCAGCAGCCCAGATTATAGCTCCTACAATGAGCAGTTCTTC. The chain employs TRBV7-2 and TRBJ2-1, with D hard to call. Germline-derived CDR1 and CDR2 are SGHTA and FQGNSA. The CDR3 sequence is 15 residues long. V lost 5 bases to trimming and J lost 0 bases, with 11 bases between them.

The chain joins TRBV4-3 to TRBJ2-3; tentative D call: TRBD2 (5 bases). From germline, CDR1 is LGHNA and CDR2 YSLEER. The CDR3 is made up of 15 amino acids. Trimming stripped 6 bases from V and 3 bases from J, with 16 bases between. The CDR3 DNA is TGCGCCAGCAGGGCGAGGGCTAGCAGGACAGATACGCAGTATTTT. It encodes CASRARASRTDTQYF.

This rearrangement joins TRBV29-1 to TRBJ2-7; tentatively, D is TRBD1 (5 bases). The germline V gene has CDR1 SQVTM and CDR2 ANQGSEA. The length of the CDR3 is 12 residues. Trimming left V 4 bases short and J 2 bases short, with 9 bases between. CDR3 amino acids: CSVGRVTYEQYF. In DNA form, the CDR3 reads TGCAGCGTTGGCAGGGTCACCTACGAGCAGTACTTC.

The gene calls are TRBV7-9 and TRBJ1-4; 7 nucleotides match TRBD1. Trimming removed 5 bases from V and 1 base from J; junction bases left unmatched: 4. CDR1 and CDR2 (germline): SEHNR, FQNEAQ (reference sequence). The CDR3 is made up of 15 amino acids. The CDR3 reads CASSPDRVTNEKLFF. CDR3 nucleotide sequence: TGTGCCAGCAGCCCCGACAGGGTAACTAATGAAAAACTGTTTTTT. The full variable domain, in which reference TRBV7-9 and TRBJ1-4 provide the parts outside the CDR3, is DTGVSQNPRHKITKRGQNVTFRCDPISEHNRLYWYRQTLGQGPEFLTYFQNEAQLEKSRLLSDRFSAERPKGSFSTLEIQRTEQGDSAMYLCASSPDRVTNEKLFFGSGTQLSVL.

In DNA, the CDR3 is TGCGCCAGCAGCCAAGGACAATATGGTTCACCCCTCCACTTT. It translates to CASSQGQYGSPLHF. V usage is TRBV4-1 and J usage is TRBJ1-6; no reliable D call. The CDR3 runs to 14 residues. The V gene lost 1 base and the J gene lost 9 bases, with 10 bases spanning the gap. CDR1 MGHRA and CDR2 YSYEKL come from the germline V gene.

This clonotype was picked up many times. The chain employs TRBV6-2 or TRBV6-3 and TRBJ2-3, with a possible D match to TRBD1 (5 bases). Trimming shortened V by 4 bases and J by 2 bases, and 10 bases separated the two germline ends. The germline V gene encodes CDR1 MNHEY and CDR2 SVGEGT. CDR3 size: 14 residues. This CDR3 reads CASSLRTTTDTQYF. In DNA, the CDR3 is TGTGCCAGCAGTTTGCGGACAACCACAGATACGCAGTATTTT.

The chain carries TRBV6-4 and TRBJ2-1, with 10 bases that match TRBD2. J gave up 7 bases and V 5 bases, and 14 bases lay outside the gene matches. Germline CDR1 MRHNA, CDR2 SNTAGT. CDR3 length equals 17 residues. DNA for the CDR3: TGTGCCAGCAGTAGAGACTCCAGCGGGGGGGCGTTTAATGAGCAGTTCTTC. It translates to CASSRDSSGGAFNEQFF.

The V gene is TRBV10-3, the J gene TRBJ1-1, with D tentatively TRBD1 (5 bases). The germline CDR1 and CDR2 sequences are ENHRY and SYGVKD. The V end lost 3 bases, the J end lost 1 base, and 12 bases lay between the germline ends. The CDR3 is made up of 15 amino acids. As DNA, the CDR3 is TGTGCCATCAGTGACCCGGGCAGGGAGAACACTGAAGCTTTCTTT. Translated: CAISDPGRENTEAFF.

This clonotype was detected a few times. The chain employs TRBV7-9 and TRBJ2-7; D is ambiguous. V lost 1 base and J 10 bases, leaving 11 bases between the germline ends. Germline V gene data show CDR1 as SEHNR and CDR2 as FQNEAQ (reference sequence). This CDR3 comprises 12 residues. CDR3 region: CASSLGSQIQYF. The CDR3, as DNA: TGTGCCAGCAGCTTAGGCTCCCAGATCCAGTACTTC.

The chain has TRBV12-3 or TRBV12-4 and TRBJ2-2; 8 bases agree with TRBD1. The CDR3 totals 17 residues. V shed 1 base, J shed 3 bases, and the junction held 7 bases outside the gene matches. Here the CDR3 reads CASSLVTGGRDTGELFF. The CDR3 coding sequence is TGTGCCAGCAGTTTAGTAACAGGGGGGCGAGACACCGGGGAGCTGTTTTTT.

In this sample, this clonotype turned up a few times. This chain joins TRBV9 and TRBJ1-4; 7 bases align to TRBD1. The V gene's germline CDR1 is SGDLS and CDR2 YYNGEE. V shed 4 bases and J 8 bases; nucleotides not matched to a gene: 11. The CDR3 has 15 amino acids. CDR3 loop: CASSPGGGAGEKLFF. CDR3 bases: TGTGCCAGCAGCCCTGGAGGGGGCGCGGGCGAAAAACTGTTTTTT.

V is TRBV2 and J is TRBJ2-3; TRBD2 agrees at 10 bases. The junction had 13 bases not matched to a gene; V was cut back by 6 bases and J by 4 bases. CDR3 length: 17 amino acids. Germline-derived CDR1 and CDR2 are SNHLY and FYNNEI. The CDR3 loop reads CASRSPGLARGPDTQYF. The CDR3 DNA sequence: TGTGCCAGCAGATCTCCGGGACTAGCGAGGGGTCCAGATACGCAGTATTTT.